These T cell receptor beta chains were read from a single sample in a study of regulatory T cells in long-lasting Graves disease. Each CDR3 protein gets one entry after TCRdb re-called the multiplex PCR reads with MiXCR. This sample has some 600,000 distinct CDR3 sequences, with about 16% found just once. These same data were also listed under a study on T cells in Graves' hyperthyroidism and ophthalmopathy.

The sequencing used peripheral blood mononuclear cells (PBMCs), collected at new diagnosis, from a patient treated with antithyroid drugs. The receptors were sampled from a young man with Graves disease. Each CDR3 is given with its conserved first and last residue. A D gene is named only where the DNA matches it firmly. Clone size, where shown, is once, few, many, or a class for clones that have expanded.

TRBJ2-2	TRBV30	.	many	TGTGCCAGGAGGGGACCCGTGGGGACCGGGGAGCTGTTTTTT	CARRGPVGTGELFF
TRBJ2-5	TRBV11-2	TRBD1	many	TGTGCCAGCAGCTACGACAGGGGAGAGACCCAGTACTTC	CASSYDRGETQYF
TRBJ1-4	TRBV12-3/TRBV12-4	TRBD1	many	TGTGCCACCCAACAGGGGGCGGCTGAAAAACTGTTTTTT	CATQQGAAEKLFF
TRBJ2-7	TRBV28	.	few	TGTGCCAGCAGATACAGACAGAACTCCTACGAGCAGTACTTC	CASRYRQNSYEQYF
TRBJ1-1	TRBV11-3	.	.	TGTGCCAGCAGCTACATTGGTGGGCCGGCCAACACTGAAGCTTTCTTT	CASSYIGGPANTEAFF
TRBJ1-3	TRBV9	.	few	TGTGCCAGCAGCGTAGAAGGGCAGCGCAGCTCTGGAAACACCATATATTTT	CASSVEGQRSSGNTIYF
TRBJ1-1	TRBV20-1	TRBD1	many	TGCAGTGCTAGAATAAGCTCGGGACAGGGGGCCCCCTGGGGCACTGAAGCTTTCTTT	CSARISSGQGAPWGTEAFF
TRBJ2-7	TRBV5-4	TRBD1	.	TGTGCCAGCAGCTTCCGAGGGCAGGGGGTTAGGTACGAGCAGTACTTC	CASSFRGQGVRYEQYF
TRBJ1-2	TRBV25-1	TRBD1	many	TGTGCCAGCAGTGAAGCCCTCAGGACAGGGAACTATGGCTACACCTTC	CASSEALRTGNYGYTF
TRBJ1-1	TRBV7-9	.	many	TGTGCCAGCAGCTTAGGTTCGTCCAGACTGGCGAACACTGAAGCTTTCTTT	CASSLGSSRLANTEAFF
TRBJ2-1	TRBV28	.	.	TGTGCCAGCAGTTTAGCAGGAAAATACAATGAGCAGTTCTTC	CASSLAGKYNEQFF
TRBJ2-1	TRBV20-1	TRBD2	few	TGCAGTGCTAAAGAAGCGGGAAGTGAGCAGTTCTTC	CSAKEAGSEQFF
TRBJ2-7	TRBV4-1	.	.	TGCGCCAGCAGCCAACAGACTAGTCTAGGCTACGAGCAGTACTTC	CASSQQTSLGYEQYF
TRBJ2-7	TRBV6-1	.	.	TGTGCCAGCATGGGGGGAGACGAGCAGTACTTC	CASMGGDEQYF
TRBJ2-3	TRBV9	.	.	TGTGCCAGCAGCGACGGAACAGCCGGAGGGGATACGCAGTATTTT	CASSDGTAGGDTQYF
TRBJ2-2	TRBV28	.	many	TGTGCCAGCAGCCGTTCCGGGACTGGGGCCGGGGAGCTGTTTTTT	CASSRSGTGAGELFF
TRBJ2-1	TRBV15	TRBD2	.	TGTGCCACCAGCACGGGACTAGCGGAGTACAATGAGCAGTTCTTC	CATSTGLAEYNEQFF
TRBJ2-3	TRBV16	.	.	TGTGCCAGCAGCCAAGACACCACAGATACGCAGTATTTT	CASSQDTTDTQYF
TRBJ1-4	TRBV12-3/TRBV12-4	.	few	TGTGCCAGCAGCACGGGACGGTTCGAGGAAAAACTGTTTTTT	CASSTGRFEEKLFF
TRBJ1-5	TRBV6-1	TRBD1	few	TGTGCCAGCGGGTTGGACAGGGGAAGCAATCAGCCCCAGCATTTT	CASGLDRGSNQPQHF
TRBJ1-3	TRBV11-2	.	.	TGTGCCAGCTACGAGTCCTTCTCTGGAAACACCATATATTTT	CASYESFSGNTIYF
TRBJ2-7	TRBV29-1	.	many	TGCAGCGTTGGGTACGGGAGCGTACCGAACGAGCAGTACTTC	CSVGYGSVPNEQYF
TRBJ1-3	TRBV18	TRBD1	few	TGTGCCAGCTCACCACGACAGGGGAACTCTGGAAACACCATATATTTT	CASSPRQGNSGNTIYF